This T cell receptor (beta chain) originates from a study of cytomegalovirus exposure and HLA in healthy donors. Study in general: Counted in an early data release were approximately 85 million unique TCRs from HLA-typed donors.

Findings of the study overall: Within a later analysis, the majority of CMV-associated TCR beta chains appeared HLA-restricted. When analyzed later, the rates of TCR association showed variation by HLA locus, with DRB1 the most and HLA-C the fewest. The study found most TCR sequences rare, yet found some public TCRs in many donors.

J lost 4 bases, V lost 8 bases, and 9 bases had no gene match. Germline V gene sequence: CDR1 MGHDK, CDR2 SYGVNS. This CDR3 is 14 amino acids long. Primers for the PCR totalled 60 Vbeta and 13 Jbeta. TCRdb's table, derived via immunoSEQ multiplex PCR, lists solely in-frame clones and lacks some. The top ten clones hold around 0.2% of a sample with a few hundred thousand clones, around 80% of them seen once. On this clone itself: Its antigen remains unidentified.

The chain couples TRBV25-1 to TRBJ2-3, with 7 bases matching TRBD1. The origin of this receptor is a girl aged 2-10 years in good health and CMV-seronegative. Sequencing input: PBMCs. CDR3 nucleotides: TGTGCCAGCCAAATACAGGGGATTTCAGATACGCAGTATTTT. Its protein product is CASQIQGISDTQYF.